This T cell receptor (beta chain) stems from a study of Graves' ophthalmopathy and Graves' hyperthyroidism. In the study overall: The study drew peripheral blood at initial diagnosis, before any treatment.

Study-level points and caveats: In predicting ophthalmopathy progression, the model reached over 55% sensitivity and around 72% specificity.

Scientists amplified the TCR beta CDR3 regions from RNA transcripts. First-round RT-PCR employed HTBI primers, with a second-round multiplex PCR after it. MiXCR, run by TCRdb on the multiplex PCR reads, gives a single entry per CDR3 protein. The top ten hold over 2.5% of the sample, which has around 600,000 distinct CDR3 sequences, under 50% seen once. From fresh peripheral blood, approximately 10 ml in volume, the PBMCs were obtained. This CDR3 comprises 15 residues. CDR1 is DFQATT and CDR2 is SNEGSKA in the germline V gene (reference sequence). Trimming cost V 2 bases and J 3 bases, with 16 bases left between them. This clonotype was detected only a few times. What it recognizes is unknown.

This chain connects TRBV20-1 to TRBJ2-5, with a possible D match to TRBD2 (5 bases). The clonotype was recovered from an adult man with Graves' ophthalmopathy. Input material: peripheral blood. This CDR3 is CSARTPGRGEETQYF. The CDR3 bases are TGCAGTGCTAGAACCCCAGGCCGGGGAGAAGAGACCCAGTACTTC.